These T cell receptor beta chains were read from a single sample in a study of cytomegalovirus exposure and HLA in healthy donors. Profiling relied on immunoSEQ multiplex PCR, and the TCRdb table lists in-frame clones only, not all of them. The sample includes about 130,000 clones, roughly nine tenths of them seen just once. What was sequenced was PBMCs. The receptors derive from a woman aged 18-35 years in good health and CMV-seronegative. Each CDR3 is given with its conserved first and last residue. D genes are given only for firm matches. Some rows mark clone size as missing; the rest say once, few, many or name a class of expanded clone.

TRBJ1-4 . TRBD1 TRBV28 14 TGTGCCAGCAGCTCCGGGACAGGGAATGAAAAACTGTTTTTT CASSSGTGNEKLFF
TRBJ2-3 . TRBD2 TRBV7-6 18 TGTGCCAGCAGCGCGGGACTAGCGGTTTCCACTAGCACAGATACGCAGTATTTT CASSAGLAVSTSTDTQYF
TRBJ2-7 . TRBD2 TRBV11-3 15 TGTGCCAGCAGCTATCTAGCGGGAGCCGCGTACGAGCAGTACTTC CASSYLAGAAYEQYF
TRBJ2-7 . TRBD1 TRBV6-5 15 TGTGCCAGCTCCTCCTGGACAGGGGTGGCCTACGAGCAGTACTTC CASSSWTGVAYEQYF
TRBJ2-2 . . TRBV2 13 TGTGCCAGCAGTGGGGAGTACACCGGGGAGCTGTTTTTT CASSGEYTGELFF
TRBJ2-1 . TRBD2 TRBV30 16 TGTGCCTCTTGGAGCGGGAGGGCCCGGACCTACAATGAGCAGTTCTTC CASWSGRARTYNEQFF
TRBJ2-1 . TRBD2 TRBV10-3 17 TGTGCCATCAGTGAGTCTGGTAGCGGGAGCTCCTACAATGAGCAGTTCTTC CAISESGSGSSYNEQFF
TRBJ2-7 few . TRBV7-9 14 TGTGCCAGCAGCTTAGTGTTAGCTCCCTACGAGCAGTACTTC CASSLVLAPYEQYF
TRBJ2-1 . . TRBV6-1 15 TGTGCCAGCAGTCGGGGGGCGGGAGACACGAATGAGCAGTTCTTC CASSRGAGDTNEQFF
TRBJ2-1 . . TRBV5-1 15 TGCGCCAGTGCGATTGAACCGGGACTCCACAATGAGCAGTTCTTC CASAIEPGLHNEQFF
TRBJ2-2 few . TRBV5-1 15 TGCGCCAGCAGCTTGGCCGGAGGTAACACCGGGGAGCTGTTTTTT CASSLAGGNTGELFF
TRBJ2-7 . TRBD1 TRBV5-6 15 TGTGCCAGCAGCATGCCCCCTGGACAGGGCTACGAGCAGTACTTC CASSMPPGQGYEQYF
TRBJ2-7 . . TRBV7-8 17 TGTGCCAGCAGCTTAAGGTCACGACAAATCCAAACCTACGAGCAGTACTTC CASSLRSRQIQTYEQYF
TRBJ2-7 . TRBD2 TRBV11-3 20 TGTGCCAGCAGCTTACTCACCGGGACTAGCGGGAGGAGGGGGCTCTACGAGCAGTACTTC CASSLLTGTSGRRGLYEQYF
TRBJ2-1 . TRBD1 TRBV28 14 TGTGCCAGCAGTCACCTGGACAGGTACAATGAGCAGTTCTTC CASSHLDRYNEQFF
TRBJ1-4 . TRBD1 TRBV6-1 15 TGTGCCAGCAGTCTATCCGGGACAGGGAGGGAAAAACTGTTTTTT CASSLSGTGREKLFF
TRBJ2-1 . . TRBV19 16 TGTGCCAGTACCCAAGACGGCTACAGCTCCTACAATGAGCAGTTCTTC CASTQDGYSSYNEQFF
TRBJ2-6 . . TRBV14 16 TGTGCCAGCAGCCAAGCTACCAGGGCTGGGGCCAACGTCCTGACTTTC CASSQATRAGANVLTF